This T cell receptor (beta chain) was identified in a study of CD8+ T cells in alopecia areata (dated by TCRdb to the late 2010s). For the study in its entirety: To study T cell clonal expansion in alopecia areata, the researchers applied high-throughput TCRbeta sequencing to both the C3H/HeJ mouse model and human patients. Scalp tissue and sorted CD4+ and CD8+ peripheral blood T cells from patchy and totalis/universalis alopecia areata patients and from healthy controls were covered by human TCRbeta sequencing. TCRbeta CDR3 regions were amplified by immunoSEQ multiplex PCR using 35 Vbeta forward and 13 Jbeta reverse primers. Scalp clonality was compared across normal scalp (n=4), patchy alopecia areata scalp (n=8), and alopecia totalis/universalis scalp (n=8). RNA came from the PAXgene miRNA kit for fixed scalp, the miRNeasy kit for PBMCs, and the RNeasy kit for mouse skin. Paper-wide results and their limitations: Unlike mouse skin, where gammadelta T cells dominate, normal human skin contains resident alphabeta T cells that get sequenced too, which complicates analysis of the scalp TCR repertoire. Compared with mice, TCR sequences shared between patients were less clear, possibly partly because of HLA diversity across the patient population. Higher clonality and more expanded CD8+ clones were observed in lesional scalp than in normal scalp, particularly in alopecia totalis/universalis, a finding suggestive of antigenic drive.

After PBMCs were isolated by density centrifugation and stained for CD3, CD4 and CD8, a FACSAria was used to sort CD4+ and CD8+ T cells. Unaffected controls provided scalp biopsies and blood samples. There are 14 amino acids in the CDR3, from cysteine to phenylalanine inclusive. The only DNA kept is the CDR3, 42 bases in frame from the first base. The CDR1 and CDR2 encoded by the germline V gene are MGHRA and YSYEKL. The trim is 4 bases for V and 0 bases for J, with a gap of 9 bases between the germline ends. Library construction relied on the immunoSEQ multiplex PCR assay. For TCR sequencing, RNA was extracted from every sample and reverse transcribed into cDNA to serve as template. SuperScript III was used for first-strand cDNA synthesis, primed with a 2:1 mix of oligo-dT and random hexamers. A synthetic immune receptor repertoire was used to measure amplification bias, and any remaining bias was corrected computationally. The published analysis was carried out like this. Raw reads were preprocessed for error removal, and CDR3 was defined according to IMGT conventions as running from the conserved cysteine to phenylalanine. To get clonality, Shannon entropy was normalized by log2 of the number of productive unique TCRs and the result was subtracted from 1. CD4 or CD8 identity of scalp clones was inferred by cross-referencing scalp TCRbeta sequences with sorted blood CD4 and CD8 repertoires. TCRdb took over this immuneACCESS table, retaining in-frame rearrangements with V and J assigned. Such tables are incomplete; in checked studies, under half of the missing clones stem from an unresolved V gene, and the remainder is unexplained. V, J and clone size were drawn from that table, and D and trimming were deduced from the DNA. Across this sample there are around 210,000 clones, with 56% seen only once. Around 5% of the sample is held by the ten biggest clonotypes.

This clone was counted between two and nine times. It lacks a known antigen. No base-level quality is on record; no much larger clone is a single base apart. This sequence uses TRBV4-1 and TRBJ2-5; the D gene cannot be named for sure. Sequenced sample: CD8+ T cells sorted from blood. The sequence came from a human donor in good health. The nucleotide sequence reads TGCGCCAGCAGCCCCGTCTCGAACCAAGAGACCCAGTACTTC. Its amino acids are CASSPVSNQETQYF.